These 8 T cell receptor beta chains came from one sample sequenced in a study of CD8+ T cells in alopecia areata. Sequencing used cDNA as its template, made by extracting RNA and reverse transcribing it. Produced via immunoSEQ multiplex PCR; TCRdb's table is partial and in-frame only. The table records hundreds of thousands of clones, under 70% of them present only once. Here the sequenced sample was CD4+ T cells sorted from blood, taken at week 0. All receptors come from a human donor with alopecia areata.

The chain recombines TRBV5-1 with TRBJ2-5; D unresolved. The CDR3 loop spans 13 amino acids. Trimming took off 3 bases at V and 2 bases at J, with 8 bases between the two ends. CDR1 is SGHRS, CDR2 YFSETQ, per germline. The CDR3 loop is CASSWNIQETQYF. The CDR3 DNA follows: TGCGCCAGCAGCTGGAACATACAAGAGACCCAGTACTTC.

This clone was counted only a few times. This chain uses TRBV7-9 with TRBJ1-4; D uncertain. The CDR3 covers 11 residues. V gave up 6 bases and J gave up 6 bases, with 5 bases separating them. From germline, CDR1 is SEHNR and CDR2 FQNEAQ (reference sequence). The CDR3 here is CASSPYEKLFF. CDR3 sequence (DNA): TGTGCCAGCAGTCCATATGAAAAACTGTTTTTT.

J is TRBJ2-7 and V is TRBV5-4, with 8 bases aligning to TRBD2. J lost 7 bases, V lost 4 bases, and 7 bases had no gene match. The CDR3 is made up of 13 amino acids. The germline V gene encodes CDR1 SGHNT and CDR2 YYREEE (reference sequence). The CDR3 DNA reads TGTGCCAGCAGCCCGGGGGGGCCGCGAGAGCAGTACTTC. This translates into CASSPGGPREQYF.

This clone has only a few counts. This sequence joins TRBV19 and TRBJ2-1; no clear D gene. The CDR3 totals 12 residues. V was clipped by 3 bases and J by 7 bases, with 7 bases between them. The germline V gene has CDR1 LNHDA and CDR2 SQIVND (reference sequence). The CDR3: CASSMLRNEQFF. CDR3 bases: TGTGCCAGTAGTATGTTACGGAATGAGCAGTTCTTC.

The chain employs TRBV19 and TRBJ2-5, with 8 bases matching TRBD2. CDR3 length: 13 amino acids. The germline V gene encodes CDR1 LNHDA and CDR2 SQIVND (reference sequence). With V trimmed by 5 bases and J by 4 bases, 3 bases remained unmatched. The CDR3: CASSREGTETQYF. The CDR3 nucleotides read TGTGCCAGTAGTCGGGAGGGGACAGAGACCCAGTACTTC.

In this sample, this clone turned up a few times. The rearrangement joins TRBV7-9 to TRBJ1-2; D is possibly TRBD1 (6 bases). The CDR3 is made up of 14 amino acids. Between the trimmed V and J ends, which lost 5 bases and 8 bases, there was a span of 18 bases. Germline loops: CDR1 SEHNR, CDR2 FQNEAQ (reference sequence). CDR3 loop: CASSLQQGSKGYTF. The DNA of the CDR3 is TGTGCCAGCAGCCTGCAACAGGGATCGAAGGGCTACACCTTC.

The chain recombines TRBV5-1 with TRBJ2-7; 7 positions match TRBD2. J gave up 6 bases and V 2 bases, and 8 bases lay outside the gene matches. Per the germline V gene, CDR1 is SGHRS and CDR2 is YFSETQ. The CDR3 spans 14 residues. The CDR3 sequence: CASSLERGRSEQYF. The CDR3 DNA reads as TGCGCCAGCAGCTTAGAGCGGGGACGCTCCGAGCAGTACTTC.

V gene TRBV5-1 combines with J gene TRBJ2-5; D tentatively fits TRBD1 or TRBD2 (5 bases each). CDR3 length: 13 amino acids. The germline gives CDR1 SGHRS, CDR2 YFSETQ. V was clipped by 4 bases and J by 1 base, with 8 bases between them. In DNA, the CDR3 is TGCGCCAGCAGCGGGGACGGCCAAGAGACCCAGTACTTC. Translating gives CASSGDGQETQYF.